This TCR beta chain is from a study of shared clonotypes between healthy human individuals. Study context: Serving as donors were a couple of women and three men, whose ages spanned 18 to 49. Study-wide points: Among donors, clonotype sharing was expected to be affected by sequencing depth. Larger estimated richness was generally seen in naive subsets than in memory subsets.

An approximately 210 ng quantity of DNA, roughly 29,000 T cell genomes, went into the sorted-subset replicate PCRs. The protocol was immunoSEQ multiplex PCR, while the TCRdb copy is restricted to in-frame clones and leaves out a portion. In the table there are about 2.5 million clones, under 95% of which are singletons. The CDR3 length is 14 residues. CDR1 and CDR2 (germline): KGHSH, LQKENI. The V end lost 4 bases, the J end lost 2 bases, and 12 bases lay between the germline ends. As to this clone: Its antigen is unknown.

Sequencing was done on a sample of naive CD4+ T cells from PBMCs. Subset given: CD45RA+ positively selected. The clonotype comes from a young man in good health. Some clones in this sample may be carry-over from other donors' samples. This chain links TRBV18 with TRBJ2-7; perhaps TRBD1 as D (5 bases). The CDR3: CASSRQIDTYEQYF. DNA of the CDR3: TGTGCCAGCTCACGACAGATCGACACCTACGAGCAGTACTTC.